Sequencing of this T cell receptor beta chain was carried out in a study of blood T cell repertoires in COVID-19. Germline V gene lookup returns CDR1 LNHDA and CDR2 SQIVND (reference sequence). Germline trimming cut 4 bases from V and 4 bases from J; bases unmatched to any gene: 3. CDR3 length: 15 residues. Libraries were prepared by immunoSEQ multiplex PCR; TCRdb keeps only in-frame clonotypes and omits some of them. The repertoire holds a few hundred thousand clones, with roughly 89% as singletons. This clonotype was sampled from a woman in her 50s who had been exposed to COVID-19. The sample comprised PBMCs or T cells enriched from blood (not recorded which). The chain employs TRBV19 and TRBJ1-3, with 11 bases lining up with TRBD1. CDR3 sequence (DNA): TGTGCCAGTAGTAGGACAGGGGGCACAGGAAACACCATATATTTT. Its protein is CASSRTGGTGNTIYF.